A selection of T cell receptor beta chains follows, all from one sample in a study of T cells in localized non-small cell lung cancer. Some clones are missing from TCRdb's copy, which holds only in-frame ones; the method was immunoSEQ multiplex PCR. The data show fewer than 12,000 clones, 48% seen once. This sample comprised lymph node tissue, obtained before any cancer treatment. These receptors all stem from a woman aged 40-70 years with stage II squamous cell lung carcinoma. The CDR3 runs from the conserved cysteine through the conserved F or W. Fields, in order: V gene, clone size, D gene, J gene, CDR3 DNA, CDR3 protein. A D gene is named only where the DNA matches it firmly. Expanded clones get a size class; other rows say once, few or many, or leave the size out.

TRBV25-1	.	.	TRBJ2-3	TGTGCCAGCAGTGACCCCGCAGGGAGGACCACAGATACGCAGTATTTT	CASSDPAGRTTDTQYF
TRBV6-4	.	.	TRBJ1-2	TGTGCCAGCAGAAGAGGGGACGGCGCTCTTTTCTATGGCTACACCTTC	CASRRGDGALFYGYTF
TRBV11-3	few	TRBD2	TRBJ2-7	TGTGCCAGCAGCTCTAGACTAGCGGGAGCGTACGAGCAGTACTTC	CASSSRLAGAYEQYF
TRBV19	.	TRBD1	TRBJ1-1	TGTGCCAGTAGGACAAGAACAGGGGGTGAAAGGTTCTTT	CASRTRTGGERFF
TRBV15	.	.	TRBJ1-4	TGTGCCACCAGCGGACCCCGGCGCACAACTAATGAAAAACTGTTTTTT	CATSGPRRTTNEKLFF
TRBV28	few	.	TRBJ1-1	TGTGCCAGCGCCAGCCCAGGAGAGAACACTGAAGCTTTCTTT	CASASPGENTEAFF
TRBV6-8	.	TRBD1	TRBJ2-3	TGTGCCAGCAGTAACAGGGGAGATACGCAGTATTTT	CASSNRGDTQYF
TRBV28	.	.	TRBJ1-4	TGTGCCAGCAGTTTGCCGACAGCCCTGGGGGAAAAACTGTTTTTT	CASSLPTALGEKLFF
TRBV6-8	few	.	TRBJ1-5	TGTGCCAGCAGTGACACAGGGTCGAATCAGCCCCAGCATTTT	CASSDTGSNQPQHF
TRBV28	.	.	TRBJ1-1	TGTGCCAGCAGCCCCTCCTATAACACTGAAGCTTTCTTT	CASSPSYNTEAFF
TRBV11-3	few	TRBD1	TRBJ2-6	TGTGCCAGCAGCGCAGGACAGGGGCCCACTGGGGCCAACGTCCTGACTTTC	CASSAGQGPTGANVLTF
TRBV7-5	few	.	TRBJ2-1	TGTGCCAGCAGCTTCGACGGGGGGGTAGACAATGAGCAGTTCTTC	CASSFDGGVDNEQFF
TRBV19	once	TRBD2	TRBJ2-1	TGTGCCAGTAGTATAGGGACTAGCAGGAGGGAGCAGTTCTTC	CASSIGTSRREQFF
TRBV11-3	.	.	TRBJ1-1	TGTGCCAGCAGCTCGCAGGGGCTCGGGAACACTGAAGCTTTCTTT	CASSSQGLGNTEAFF
TRBV11-3	few	TRBD1	TRBJ1-2	TGTGCCAGCAGCTACGGGGACAGGGGGAAAGGCTACACCTTC	CASSYGDRGKGYTF
TRBV1	few	.	TRBJ2-2	TGCGCCAGCAGCCAAGATGACCCGGGACAGGGGGCGACCGGGGAGCTGTTTTTT	CASSQDDPGQGATGELFF
TRBV7-6	.	.	TRBJ1-6	TGTGCCAGCAGCCCTTCAAGTGGGATCTCGGATCATTTACCCCTCCACTTT	CASSPSSGISDHLPLHF
TRBV9	few	TRBD1	TRBJ1-2	TGTGCCAGCAGCGTAGGGGGACAGGCAAACTATGGCTACACCTTC	CASSVGGQANYGYTF
TRBV29-1	few	.	TRBJ1-6	TGCAGCGTTGAAGGGCTGCGCGGTAATTCACCCCTCCACTTT	CSVEGLRGNSPLHF
TRBV6-8	.	.	TRBJ2-1	TGTGCCAGCAGCATGAATAGCCACCTCGACTACAATGAGCAGTTCTTC	CASSMNSHLDYNEQFF
TRBV9	.	.	TRBJ2-1	TGTGCCAGCAGCGTAGCTAGCAGAGACTACAATGAGCAGTTCTTC	CASSVASRDYNEQFF
TRBV11-3	few	.	TRBJ2-3	TGTGCCAGCAACCCAAGCGAGACGCAGAGGACAGATACGCAGTATTTT	CASNPSETQRTDTQYF
TRBV14	.	.	TRBJ1-1	TGTGCCAGCAGCCCTCGCGCGGGCACTGAAGCTTTCTTT	CASSPRAGTEAFF
TRBV4-1	.	.	TRBJ2-7	TGCGCCAGCAGCCAAGATCGGTTCTCCTACGAGCAGTACTTC	CASSQDRFSYEQYF
TRBV30	.	.	TRBJ1-1	TGTGCCTGGAATTCGAACACTGAAGCTTTCTTT	CAWNSNTEAFF
TRBV28	.	.	TRBJ1-5	TGTGCCAGCAGTTTCCCAGGGGATCAGCCCCAGCATTTT	CASSFPGDQPQHF
TRBV6-8	few	.	TRBJ2-7	TGTGCCAGCAGTGCCCCTCCGACAGCATCAAGCTCCTACGAGCAGTACTTC	CASSAPPTASSSYEQYF
TRBV6-8	.	TRBD1	TRBJ1-6	TGTGCCAGCAGTGCCGGGACAGGGAATTCACCCCTCCACTTT	CASSAGTGNSPLHF
TRBV5-1	.	TRBD2	TRBJ2-5	TGCGCCAGCAGCTTGACTAGCGGGGGCGCCGGGACCCAGTACTTC	CASSLTSGGAGTQYF
TRBV29-1	.	.	TRBJ1-2	TGCAGCACCAAAGGGCCGGACAGACCGTCTAACTATGGCTACACCTTC	CSTKGPDRPSNYGYTF
TRBV29-1	.	.	TRBJ1-2	TGCAGCGTTGAAATTCGGGGGGAAATAGGGAACTATGACTACACCTTC	CSVEIRGEIGNYDYTF
TRBV14	.	.	TRBJ2-7	TGTGCCAGCAGCCTTAGCGGAGTAACCTACGAGCAGTACTTC	CASSLSGVTYEQYF
TRBV6-8	many	.	TRBJ1-1	TGTGCCAGCAACCCAAGAGGGCAGGGGAACACTGAAGCTTTCTTT	CASNPRGQGNTEAFF
TRBV11-3	few	.	TRBJ1-3	TGTGCCAGCAGTTACGACGGCCGCTCTGGAAACACCATATATTTT	CASSYDGRSGNTIYF
TRBV18	.	.	TRBJ2-2	TGTGCCAGCTCACTGCTGAACACCGGGGAGCTGTTTTTT	CASSLLNTGELFF
TRBV18	.	TRBD2	TRBJ2-1	TGTGCCAGCTCGGGACTAGCGGGACGGACCAATAGTCCCTACAATGAGCAGTTCTTC	CASSGLAGRTNSPYNEQFF
TRBV6-8	few	.	TRBJ1-6	TGTGCCAGCAGCACAGGCTCCTATAATTCACCCCTCCACTTT	CASSTGSYNSPLHF
TRBV29-1	.	TRBD1	TRBJ2-7	TGCAGCGTTGGGACAGGGACCTGGCTCTACGAGCAGTACTTC	CSVGTGTWLYEQYF
TRBV9	few	TRBD2	TRBJ2-1	TGTGCCAGCAGCGTAGTAGCGGGGGGAAGGAATGAGCAGTTCTTC	CASSVVAGGRNEQFF
TRBV6-8	.	TRBD1	TRBJ1-1	TGTGCCAGCAGTCCTTCAGGGGGTAACACTGAAGCTTTCTTT	CASSPSGGNTEAFF
TRBV9	.	.	TRBJ2-7	TGTGCCAGCAGGAACCGACAGGTTTCCTACGAGCAGTACTTC	CASRNRQVSYEQYF